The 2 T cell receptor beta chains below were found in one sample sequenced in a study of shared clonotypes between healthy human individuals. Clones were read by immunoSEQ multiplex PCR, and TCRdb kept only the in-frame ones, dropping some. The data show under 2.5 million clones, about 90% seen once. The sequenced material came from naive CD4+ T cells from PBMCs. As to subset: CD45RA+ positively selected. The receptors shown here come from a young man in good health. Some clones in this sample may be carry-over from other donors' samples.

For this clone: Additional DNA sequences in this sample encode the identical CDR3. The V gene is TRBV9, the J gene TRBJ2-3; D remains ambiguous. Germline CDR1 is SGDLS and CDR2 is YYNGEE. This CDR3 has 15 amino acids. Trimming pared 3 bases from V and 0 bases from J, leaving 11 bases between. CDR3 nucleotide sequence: TGTGCCAGCAGCGCCGGAACACCGAGCACAGATACGCAGTATTTT. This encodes CASSAGTPSTDTQYF.

The CDR3, as DNA: TGTGCCAGCAGCTCGTATGATGGCAGTGCGCAGTATTTT. Amino acid sequence: CASSSYDGSAQYF. The rearrangement uses TRBV7-2 and TRBJ2-3; D gene unclear. The V gene's germline CDR1 is SGHTA and CDR2 FQGNSA. Trimming stripped 4 bases from V and 10 bases from J, with 15 bases between. The CDR3 extends over 13 amino acids.